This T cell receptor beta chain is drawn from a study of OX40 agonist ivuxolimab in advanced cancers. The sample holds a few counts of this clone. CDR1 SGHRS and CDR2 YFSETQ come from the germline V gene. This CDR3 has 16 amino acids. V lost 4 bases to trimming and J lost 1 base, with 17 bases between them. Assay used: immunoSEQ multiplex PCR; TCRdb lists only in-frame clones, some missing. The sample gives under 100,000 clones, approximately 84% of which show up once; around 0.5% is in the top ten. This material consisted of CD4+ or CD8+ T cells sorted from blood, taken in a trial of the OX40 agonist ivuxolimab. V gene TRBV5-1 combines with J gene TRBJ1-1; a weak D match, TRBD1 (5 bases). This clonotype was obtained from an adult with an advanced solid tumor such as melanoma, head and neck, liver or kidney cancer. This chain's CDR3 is CASSPGGVSANTEAFF. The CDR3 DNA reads TGCGCCAGCAGCCCTGGGGGGGTGTCAGCGAACACTGAAGCTTTCTTT.